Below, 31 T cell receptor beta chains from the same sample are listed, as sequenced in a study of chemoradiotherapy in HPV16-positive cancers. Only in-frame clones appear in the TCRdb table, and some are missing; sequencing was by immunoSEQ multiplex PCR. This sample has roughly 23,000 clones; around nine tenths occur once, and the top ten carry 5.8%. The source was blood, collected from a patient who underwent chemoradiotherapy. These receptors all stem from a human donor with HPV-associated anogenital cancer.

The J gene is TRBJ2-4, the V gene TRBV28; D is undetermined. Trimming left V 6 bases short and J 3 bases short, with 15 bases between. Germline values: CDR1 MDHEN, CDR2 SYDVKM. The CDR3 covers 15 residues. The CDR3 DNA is TGTGCCAGCAGGGCTTTTGGTCGGGTCAAAAACATTCAGTACTTC. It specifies CASRAFGRVKNIQYF.

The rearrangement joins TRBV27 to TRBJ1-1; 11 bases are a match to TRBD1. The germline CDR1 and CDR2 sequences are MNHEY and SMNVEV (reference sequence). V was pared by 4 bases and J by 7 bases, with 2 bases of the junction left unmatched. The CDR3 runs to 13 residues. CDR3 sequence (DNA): TGTGCCAGCAGTTGGACAGGGGGCCTTGAAGCTTTCTTT. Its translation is CASSWTGGLEAFF.

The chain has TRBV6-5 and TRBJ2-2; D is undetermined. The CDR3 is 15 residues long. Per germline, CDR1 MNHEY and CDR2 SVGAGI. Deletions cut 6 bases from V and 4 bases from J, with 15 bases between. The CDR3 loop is CASRRNLDPTGELFF. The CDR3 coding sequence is TGTGCCAGCAGACGAAACTTAGACCCCACCGGGGAGCTGTTTTTT.

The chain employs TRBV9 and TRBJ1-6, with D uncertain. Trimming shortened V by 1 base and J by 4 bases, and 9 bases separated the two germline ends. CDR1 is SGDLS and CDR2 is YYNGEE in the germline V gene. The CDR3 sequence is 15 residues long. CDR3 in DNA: TGTGCCAGCAGCGTACGATGGGATTATAATTCACCCCTCCACTTT. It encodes CASSVRWDYNSPLHF.

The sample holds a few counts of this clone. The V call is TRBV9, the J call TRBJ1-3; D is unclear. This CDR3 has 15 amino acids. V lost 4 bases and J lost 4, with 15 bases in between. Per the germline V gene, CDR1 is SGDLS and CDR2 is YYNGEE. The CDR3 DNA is TGTGCCAGCAGCCCCTCGGTCGGGCGAGGAAACACCATATATTTT. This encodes CASSPSVGRGNTIYF.

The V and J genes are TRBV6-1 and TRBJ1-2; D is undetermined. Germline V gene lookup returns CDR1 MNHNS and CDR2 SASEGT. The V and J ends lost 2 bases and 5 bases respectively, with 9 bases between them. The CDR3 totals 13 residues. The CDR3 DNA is TGTGCCAGCAGTGAAAGCGGGATTTATGGCTACACCTTC. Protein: CASSESGIYGYTF.

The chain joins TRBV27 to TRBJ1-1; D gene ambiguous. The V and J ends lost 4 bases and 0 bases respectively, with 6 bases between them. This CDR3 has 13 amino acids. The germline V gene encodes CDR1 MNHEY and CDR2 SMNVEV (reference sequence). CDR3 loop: CASSWGVNTEAFF. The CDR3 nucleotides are TGTGCCAGCAGTTGGGGTGTGAACACTGAAGCTTTCTTT.

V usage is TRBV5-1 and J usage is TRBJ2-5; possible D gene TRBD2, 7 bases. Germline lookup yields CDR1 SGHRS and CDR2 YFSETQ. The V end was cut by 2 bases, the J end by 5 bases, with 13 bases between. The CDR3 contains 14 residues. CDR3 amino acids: CASSFGGATETQYF. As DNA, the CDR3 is TGCGCCAGCAGCTTTGGGGGGGCCACGGAGACCCAGTACTTC.

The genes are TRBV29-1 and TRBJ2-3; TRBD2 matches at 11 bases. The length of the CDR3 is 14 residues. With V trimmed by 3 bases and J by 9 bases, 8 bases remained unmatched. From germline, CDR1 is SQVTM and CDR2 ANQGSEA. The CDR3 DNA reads TGCAGCGTTGATCTGACTAGCGGGGTTGGCACGCAGTATTTT. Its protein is CSVDLTSGVGTQYF.

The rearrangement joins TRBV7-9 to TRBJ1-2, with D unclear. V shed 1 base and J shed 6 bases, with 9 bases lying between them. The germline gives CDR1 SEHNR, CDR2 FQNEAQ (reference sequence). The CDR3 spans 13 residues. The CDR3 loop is CASSLGESDGYTF. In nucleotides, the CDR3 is TGTGCCAGCAGCTTAGGGGAATCGGATGGCTACACCTTC.

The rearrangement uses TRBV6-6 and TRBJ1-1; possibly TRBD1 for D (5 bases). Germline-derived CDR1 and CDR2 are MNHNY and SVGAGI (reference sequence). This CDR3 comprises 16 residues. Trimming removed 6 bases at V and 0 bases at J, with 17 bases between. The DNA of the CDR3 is TGTGCCAGCAGCATCCCGGGACTTCTAATGAACACTGAAGCTTTCTTT. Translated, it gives CASSIPGLLMNTEAFF.

CDR3 region: CASSPGQLSGVMGNTIYF. In DNA form, the CDR3 reads TGCGCCAGCAGCCCCGGACAGTTGTCTGGTGTGATGGGAAACACCATATATTTT. This chain uses TRBV5-1 with TRBJ1-3, with D perhaps TRBD1 (6 bases). The CDR3 has 18 residues. V gave up 4 bases and J gave up 4 bases, with 24 bases separating them. Germline CDR1 reads SGHRS; CDR2 reads YFSETQ. Using reference TRBV5-1 and TRBJ1-3 for the parts outside the CDR3, the full variable domain is KAGVTQTPRYLIKTRGQQVTLSCSPISGHRSVSWYQQTPGQGLQFLFEYFSETQRNKGNFPGRFSGRQFSNSRSEMNVSTLELGDSALYLCASSPGQLSGVMGNTIYFGEGSWLTVV.

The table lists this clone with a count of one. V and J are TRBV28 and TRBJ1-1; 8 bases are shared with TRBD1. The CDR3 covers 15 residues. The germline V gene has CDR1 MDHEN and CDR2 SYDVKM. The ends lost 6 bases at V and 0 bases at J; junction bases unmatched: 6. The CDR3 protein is CASSLQGDMNTEAFF. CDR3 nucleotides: TGTGCCAGCAGCCTACAGGGGGATATGAACACTGAAGCTTTCTTT.

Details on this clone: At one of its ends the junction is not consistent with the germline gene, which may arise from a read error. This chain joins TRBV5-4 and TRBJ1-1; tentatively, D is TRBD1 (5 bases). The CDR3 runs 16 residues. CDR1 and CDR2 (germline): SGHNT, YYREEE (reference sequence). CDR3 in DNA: TGTGCCAGCAGCCGTTTGTTCAGGGATTCGAACGCTGAAGCTTTCTTT. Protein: CASSRLFRDSNAEAFF. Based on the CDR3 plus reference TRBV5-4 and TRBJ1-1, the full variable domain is ETGVTQSPTHLIKTRGQQVTLRCSSQSGHNTVSWYQQALGQGPQFIFQYYREEENGRGNFPPRFSGLQFPNYSSELNVNALELDDSALYLCASSRLFRDSNAEAFFGQGTRLTVV.

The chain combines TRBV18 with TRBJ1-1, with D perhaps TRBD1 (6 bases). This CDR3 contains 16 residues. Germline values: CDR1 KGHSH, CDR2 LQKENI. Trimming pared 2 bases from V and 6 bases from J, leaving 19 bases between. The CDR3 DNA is TGTGCCAGCTCACCAGGAGGAAGGGCCGGGGGCGCTGAAGCTTTCTTT. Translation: CASSPGGRAGGAEAFF. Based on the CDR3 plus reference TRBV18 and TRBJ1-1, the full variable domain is NAGVMQNPRHLVRRRGQEARLRCSPMKGHSHVYWYRQLPEEGLKFMVYLQKENIIDESGMPKERFSAEFPKEGPSILRIQQVVRGDSAAYFCASSPGGRAGGAEAFFGQGTRLTVV.

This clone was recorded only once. CDR3 sequence: CASSRRMSGEQYF. The CDR3 bases are TGTGCCAGCAGCCGCCGGATGTCCGGCGAGCAGTACTTC. J is TRBJ2-7 and V is TRBV7-2; D call uncertain. Deletions cut 5 bases from V and 6 bases from J, with 14 bases between. Germline CDR1 is SGHTA and CDR2 is FQGNSA. There are 13 residues in the CDR3. The full variable domain, in which reference TRBV7-2 and TRBJ2-7 provide the parts outside the CDR3, is GAGVSQSPSNKVTEKGKDVELRCDPISGHTALYWYRQSLGQGLEFLIYFQGNSAPDKSGLPSDRFSAERTGGSVSTLTIQRTQQEDSAVYLCASSRRMSGEQYFGPGTRLTVT.

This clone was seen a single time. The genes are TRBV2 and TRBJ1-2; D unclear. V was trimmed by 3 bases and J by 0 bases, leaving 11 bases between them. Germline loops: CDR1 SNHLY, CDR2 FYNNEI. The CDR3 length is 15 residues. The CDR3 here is CASSDGGYTNYGYTF. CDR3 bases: TGTGCCAGCAGTGATGGAGGCTATACTAACTATGGCTACACCTTC.

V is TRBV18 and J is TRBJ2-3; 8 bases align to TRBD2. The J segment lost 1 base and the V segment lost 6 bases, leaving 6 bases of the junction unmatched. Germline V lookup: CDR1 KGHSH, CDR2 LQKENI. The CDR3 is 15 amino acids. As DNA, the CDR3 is TGTGCCAGCTCCCCCGGGGGGGCCCGCACAGATACGCAGTATTTT. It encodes CASSPGGARTDTQYF.

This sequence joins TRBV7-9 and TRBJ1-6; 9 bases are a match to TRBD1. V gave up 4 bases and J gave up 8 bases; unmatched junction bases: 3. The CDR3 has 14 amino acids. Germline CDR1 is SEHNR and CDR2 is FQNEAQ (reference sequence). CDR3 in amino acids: CASSSRTGDSPLHF. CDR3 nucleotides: TGTGCCAGCAGCTCTAGGACAGGGGATTCACCCCTCCACTTT.

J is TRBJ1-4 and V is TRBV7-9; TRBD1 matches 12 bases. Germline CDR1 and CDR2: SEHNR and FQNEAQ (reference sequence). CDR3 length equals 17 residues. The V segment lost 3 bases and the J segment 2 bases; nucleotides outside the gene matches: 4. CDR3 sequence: CASSFGTGGHTNEKLFF. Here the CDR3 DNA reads TGTGCCAGCAGCTTTGGGACAGGGGGCCATACTAATGAAAAACTGTTTTTT. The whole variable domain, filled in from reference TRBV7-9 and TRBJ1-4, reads DTGVSQNPRHKITKRGQNVTFRCDPISEHNRLYWYRQTLGQGPEFLTYFQNEAQLEKSRLLSDRFSAERPKGSFSTLEIQRTEQGDSAMYLCASSFGTGGHTNEKLFFGSGTQLSVL.

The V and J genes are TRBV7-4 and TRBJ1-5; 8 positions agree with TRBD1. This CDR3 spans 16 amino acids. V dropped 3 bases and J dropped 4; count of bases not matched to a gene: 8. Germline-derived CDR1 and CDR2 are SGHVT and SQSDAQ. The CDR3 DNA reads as TGTGCCAGCAGCTTGCCGTGGACAGGGTGTAATCAGCCCCAGCATTTT. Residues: CASSLPWTGCNQPQHF.

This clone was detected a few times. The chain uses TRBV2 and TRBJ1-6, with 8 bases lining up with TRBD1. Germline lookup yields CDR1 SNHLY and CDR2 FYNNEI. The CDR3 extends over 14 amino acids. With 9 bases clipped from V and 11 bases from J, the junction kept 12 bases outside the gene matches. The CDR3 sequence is CARRSTGERAPLHF. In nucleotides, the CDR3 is TGTGCCAGACGCTCGACAGGGGAAAGGGCACCCCTCCACTTT.

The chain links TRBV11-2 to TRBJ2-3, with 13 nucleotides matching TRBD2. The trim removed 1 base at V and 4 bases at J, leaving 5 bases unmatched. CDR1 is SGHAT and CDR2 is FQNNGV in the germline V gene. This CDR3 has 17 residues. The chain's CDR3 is CASSLGIGTSGADTQYF. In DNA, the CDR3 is TGTGCCAGCAGCTTAGGGATAGGGACTAGCGGGGCAGATACGCAGTATTTT.

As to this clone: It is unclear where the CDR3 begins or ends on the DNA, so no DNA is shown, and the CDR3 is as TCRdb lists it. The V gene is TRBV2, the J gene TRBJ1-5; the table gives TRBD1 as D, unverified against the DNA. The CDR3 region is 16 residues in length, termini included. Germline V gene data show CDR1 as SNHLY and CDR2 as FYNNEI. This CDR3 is CASSTSTGGAGQPQHF.

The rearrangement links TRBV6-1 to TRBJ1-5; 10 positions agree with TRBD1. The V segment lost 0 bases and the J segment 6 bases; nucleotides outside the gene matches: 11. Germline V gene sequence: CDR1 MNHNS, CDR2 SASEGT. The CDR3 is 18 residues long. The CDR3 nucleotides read TGTGCCAGCAGTGAAGCGCGGACAGGGGGAATAGGTAGTCAGCCCCAGCATTTT. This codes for CASSEARTGGIGSQPQHF.

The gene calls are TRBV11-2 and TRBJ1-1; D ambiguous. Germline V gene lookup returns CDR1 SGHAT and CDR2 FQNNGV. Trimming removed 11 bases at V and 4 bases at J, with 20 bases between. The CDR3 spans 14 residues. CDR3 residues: CAGEGGVDSTEAFF. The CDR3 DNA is TGTGCCGGGGAGGGTGGAGTAGATAGCACTGAAGCTTTCTTT.

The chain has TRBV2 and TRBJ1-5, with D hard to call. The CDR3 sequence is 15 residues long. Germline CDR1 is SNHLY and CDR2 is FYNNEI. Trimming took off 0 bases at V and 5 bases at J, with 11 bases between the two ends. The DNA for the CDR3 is TGTGCCAGCAGTGAAGCTTCTAGGCCATATCAGCCCCAGCATTTT. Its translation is CASSEASRPYQPQHF.

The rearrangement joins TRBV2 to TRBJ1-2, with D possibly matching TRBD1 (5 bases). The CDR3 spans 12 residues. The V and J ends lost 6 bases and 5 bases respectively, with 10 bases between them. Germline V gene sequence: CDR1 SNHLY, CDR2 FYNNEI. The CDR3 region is CASRGVGYGYTF. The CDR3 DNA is TGTGCCAGCAGAGGGGTGGGTTATGGCTACACCTTC.

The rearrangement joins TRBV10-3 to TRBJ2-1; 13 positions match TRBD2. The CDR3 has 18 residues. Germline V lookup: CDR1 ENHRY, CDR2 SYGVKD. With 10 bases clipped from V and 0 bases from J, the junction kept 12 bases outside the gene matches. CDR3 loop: CATRTSGGPPSSYNEQFF. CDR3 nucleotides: TGTGCCACTCGGACTAGCGGGGGCCCCCCAAGCTCCTACAATGAGCAGTTCTTC.

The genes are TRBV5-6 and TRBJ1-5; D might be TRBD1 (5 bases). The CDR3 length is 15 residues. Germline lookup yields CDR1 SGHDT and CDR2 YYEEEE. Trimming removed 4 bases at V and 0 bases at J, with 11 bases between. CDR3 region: CASSLGGYSNQPQHF. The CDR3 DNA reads TGTGCCAGCAGCCTCGGGGGATATAGCAATCAGCCCCAGCATTTT.

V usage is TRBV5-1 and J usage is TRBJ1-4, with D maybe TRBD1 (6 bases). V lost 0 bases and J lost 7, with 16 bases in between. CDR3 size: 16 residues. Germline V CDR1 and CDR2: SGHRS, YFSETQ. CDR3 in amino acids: CASSLASGGISEKLFF. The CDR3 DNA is TGCGCCAGCAGCTTGGCCTCGGGGGGCATCAGTGAAAAACTGTTTTTT. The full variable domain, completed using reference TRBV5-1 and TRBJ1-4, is KAGVTQTPRYLIKTRGQQVTLSCSPISGHRSVSWYQQTPGQGLQFLFEYFSETQRNKGNFPGRFSGRQFSNSRSEMNVSTLELGDSALYLCASSLASGGISEKLFFGSGTQLSVL.